This T cell receptor beta chain stems from a study of cytomegalovirus exposure and HLA in healthy donors. PCR used 60 Vbeta primers and 13 Jbeta primers. TCRdb keeps only in-frame clones here, not all; method: immunoSEQ multiplex PCR. The data contain some 140,000 clones, over 60% of them singletons. The CDR3 is made up of 14 amino acids. Germline lookup yields CDR1 GTSNPN and CDR2 SVGIG (reference sequence). J was trimmed by 0 bases and V by 3 bases; bases with no gene match: 2. The sequenced sample consisted of PBMCs. The origin of this receptor is a male donor in good health and CMV-seropositive. The V call is TRBV30, the J call TRBJ1-5; 7 bases agree with TRBD1. The CDR3 protein is CAWRGQYSNQPQHF. In DNA, the CDR3 is TGTGCCTGGAGGGGACAGTATAGCAATCAGCCCCAGCATTTT.